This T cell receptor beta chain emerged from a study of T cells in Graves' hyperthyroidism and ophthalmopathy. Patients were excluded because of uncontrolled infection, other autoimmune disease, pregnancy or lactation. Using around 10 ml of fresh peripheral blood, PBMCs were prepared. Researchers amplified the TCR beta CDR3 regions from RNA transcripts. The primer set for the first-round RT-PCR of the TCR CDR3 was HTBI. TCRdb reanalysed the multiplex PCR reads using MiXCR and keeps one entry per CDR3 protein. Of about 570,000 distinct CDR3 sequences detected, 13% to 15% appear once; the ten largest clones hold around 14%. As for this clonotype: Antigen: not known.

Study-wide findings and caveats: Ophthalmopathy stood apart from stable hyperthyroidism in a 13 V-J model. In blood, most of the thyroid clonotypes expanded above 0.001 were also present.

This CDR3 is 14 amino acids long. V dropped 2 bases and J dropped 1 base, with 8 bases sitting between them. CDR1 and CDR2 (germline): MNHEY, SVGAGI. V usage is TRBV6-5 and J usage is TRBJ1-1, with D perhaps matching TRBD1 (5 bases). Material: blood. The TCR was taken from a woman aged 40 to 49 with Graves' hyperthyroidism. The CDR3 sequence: CASSYRGWNTEAFF. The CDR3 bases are TGTGCCAGCAGTTACCGGGGCTGGAACACTGAAGCTTTCTTT.